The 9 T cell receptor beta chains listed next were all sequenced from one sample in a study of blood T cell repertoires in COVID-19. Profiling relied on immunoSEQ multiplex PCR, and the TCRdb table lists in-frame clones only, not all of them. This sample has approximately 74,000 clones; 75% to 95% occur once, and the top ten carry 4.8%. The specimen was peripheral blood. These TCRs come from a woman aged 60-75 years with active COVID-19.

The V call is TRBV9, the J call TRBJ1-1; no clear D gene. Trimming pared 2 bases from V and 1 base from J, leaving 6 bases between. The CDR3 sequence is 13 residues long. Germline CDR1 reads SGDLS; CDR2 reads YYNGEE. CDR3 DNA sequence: TGTGCCAGCAGCGTCCCCTCGAACACTGAAGCTTTCTTT. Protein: CASSVPSNTEAFF.

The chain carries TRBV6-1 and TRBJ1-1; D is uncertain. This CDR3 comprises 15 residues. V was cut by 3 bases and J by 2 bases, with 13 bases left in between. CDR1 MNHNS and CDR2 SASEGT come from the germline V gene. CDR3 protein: CASSDMGVGNTEAFF. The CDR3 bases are TGTGCCAGCAGTGACATGGGCGTAGGCAACACTGAAGCTTTCTTT.

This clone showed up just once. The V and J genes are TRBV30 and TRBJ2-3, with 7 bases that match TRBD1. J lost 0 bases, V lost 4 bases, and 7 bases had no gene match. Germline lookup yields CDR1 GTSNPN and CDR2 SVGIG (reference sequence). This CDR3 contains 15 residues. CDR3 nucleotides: TGTGCCTGGACACACCCGGGACAGAGCACAGATACGCAGTATTTT. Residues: CAWTHPGQSTDTQYF.

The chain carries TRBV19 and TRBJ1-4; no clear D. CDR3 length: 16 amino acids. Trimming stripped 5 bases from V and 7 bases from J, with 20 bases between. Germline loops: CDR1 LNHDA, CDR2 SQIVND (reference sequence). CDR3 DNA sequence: TGTGCCAGTAGTTCCCCCGAGGCCTCCGCCAGTGAAAAACTGTTTTTT. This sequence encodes CASSSPEASASEKLFF.

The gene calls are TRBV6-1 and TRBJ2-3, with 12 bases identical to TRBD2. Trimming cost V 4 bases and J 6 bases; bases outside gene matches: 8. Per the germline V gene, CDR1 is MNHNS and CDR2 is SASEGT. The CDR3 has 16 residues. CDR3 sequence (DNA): TGTGCCAGCAGTGGATCTAGCGGGAGGGCCTGGGATACGCAGTATTTT. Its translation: CASSGSSGRAWDTQYF.

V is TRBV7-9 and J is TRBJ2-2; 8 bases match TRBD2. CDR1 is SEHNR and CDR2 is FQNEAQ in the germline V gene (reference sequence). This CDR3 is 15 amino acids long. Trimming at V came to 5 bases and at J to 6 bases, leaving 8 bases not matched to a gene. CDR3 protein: CASSPGGLGSGELFF. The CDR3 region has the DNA TGTGCCAGCAGCCCGGGAGGGCTAGGTTCCGGGGAGCTGTTTTTT.

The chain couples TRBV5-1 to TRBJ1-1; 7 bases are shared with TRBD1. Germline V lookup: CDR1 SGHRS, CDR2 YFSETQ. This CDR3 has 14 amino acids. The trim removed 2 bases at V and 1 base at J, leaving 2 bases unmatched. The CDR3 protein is CASSLGDRNTEAFF. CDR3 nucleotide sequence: TGCGCCAGCAGCTTAGGGGACAGGAACACTGAAGCTTTCTTT.

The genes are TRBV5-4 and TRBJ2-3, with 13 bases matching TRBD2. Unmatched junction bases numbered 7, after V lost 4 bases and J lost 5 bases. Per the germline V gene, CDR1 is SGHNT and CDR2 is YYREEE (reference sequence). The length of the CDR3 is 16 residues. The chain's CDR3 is CASSPTLAGGVDTQYF. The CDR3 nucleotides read TGTGCCAGCAGCCCAACACTAGCGGGAGGGGTAGATACGCAGTATTTT.

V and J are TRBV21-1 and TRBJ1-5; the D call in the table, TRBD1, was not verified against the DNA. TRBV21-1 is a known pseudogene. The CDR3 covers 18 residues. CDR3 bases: TGTGCCAGCAGCTGCTTCAGGACAGTTAACTATAGCAATCAGCCCCAGCATTTT. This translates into CASSCFRTVNYSNQPQHF.